Listed here are 17 T cell receptor beta chains from one sample, sequenced in a study of response to subunit inactivated influenza vaccine. TCRdb reprocessed the RT-PCR reads with MiXCR, giving one entry per CDR3 protein. The table lists about 500,000 distinct CDR3 sequences, about 17% of them singletons. Material: CD4+ T cells sorted from PBMCs, obtained around 25 months after vaccination. Receptors originate from a man aged 50 to 69 who received an inactivated influenza vaccine.

CDR3 nucleotide sequence: TGTGCCAGCAGTCCCATTTCTGGACAGGGAACGCAGTATTTT. Translated, it gives CASSPISGQGTQYF. The V and J genes are TRBV27 and TRBJ2-3; TRBD1 matches 8 bases. The trim removed 5 bases at V and 9 bases at J, leaving 10 bases unmatched. This CDR3 comprises 14 residues. Germline CDR1 MNHEY, CDR2 SMNVEV (reference sequence).

This clonotype was detected a few times. The genes are TRBV20-1 and TRBJ2-3; 8 nucleotides agree with TRBD1. CDR1 and CDR2 from the germline V gene are DFQATT and SNEGSKA (reference sequence). J gave up 4 bases and V 3 bases, and 3 bases lay outside the gene matches. The CDR3 consists of 13 residues. CDR3 DNA sequence: TGCAGTGCTAGTCCACAGGGGGCAGATACGCAGTATTTT. Protein: CSASPQGADTQYF.

In this sample, this clonotype turned up once. This chain joins TRBV20-1 and TRBJ2-1, with D uncertain. The CDR3 runs 12 residues. Germline V CDR1 and CDR2: DFQATT, SNEGSKA (reference sequence). Trimming took 2 bases from V and 9 from J, leaving 11 bases between them. CDR3 loop: CSARKTHGEQFF. The CDR3 region has the DNA TGCAGTGCTAGAAAGACGCACGGTGAGCAGTTCTTC.

In its sample, this clonotype was seen a few times. This chain connects TRBV4-3 to TRBJ2-1, with 7 bases identical to TRBD1. CDR1 and CDR2 (germline): LGHNA, YSLEER. The CDR3 spans 15 residues. V shed 0 bases and J 4 bases; nucleotides not matched to a gene: 3. The CDR3 loop is CASSQDTGQYNEQFF. For the CDR3, the DNA is TGCGCCAGCAGCCAAGATACGGGACAGTACAATGAGCAGTTCTTC.

This clonotype was detected a few times. The chain carries TRBV29-1 and TRBJ2-7; 7 nucleotides line up with TRBD2. The CDR3 extends over 13 amino acids. Germline V lookup: CDR1 SQVTM, CDR2 ANQGSEA. V trimming: 2 bases; J trimming: 0 bases; junction bases outside the gene matches: 1. CDR3: CSVESGGSYEQYF. CDR3 coding DNA: TGCAGCGTTGAATCGGGAGGCTCCTACGAGCAGTACTTC.

In this sample, this clonotype turned up many times. The chain is built from TRBV10-1 and TRBJ2-3; a weak D match, TRBD1 (6 bases). The CDR3 consists of 15 residues. The V end lost 2 bases, the J end lost 0 bases, and 9 bases lay between the germline ends. Germline assignment: CDR1 WNHNN and CDR2 SYGVQD (reference sequence). The CDR3 is CASSERTASTDTQYF. CDR3 coding DNA: TGCGCCAGCAGTGAGAGGACAGCTAGCACAGATACGCAGTATTTT.

The V call is TRBV9, the J call TRBJ2-2; D is unclear. Germline-derived CDR1 and CDR2 are SGDLS and YYNGEE. The CDR3 consists of 14 residues. V lost 0 bases, J lost 6 bases, and 9 bases lay in between. CDR3 amino acids: CASSVETYPGELFF. The CDR3 nucleotides are TGTGCCAGCAGCGTAGAAACTTATCCCGGGGAGCTGTTTTTT.

About this clonotype: The junction departs from the called germline gene at one end, perhaps through a read error. V gene TRBV6-2 or TRBV6-3 combines with J gene TRBJ2-1; the match to TRBD1 covers 7 bases. Germline loops: CDR1 MNHEY, CDR2 SVGEGT. This CDR3 contains 16 residues. CDR3 loop: CASSYVKGQIVNEQVF. The CDR3 DNA sequence: TGTGCCAGCAGTTATGTGAAGGGACAGATTGTCAATGAGCAGGTCTTC.

A few counts support this clonotype. J is TRBJ2-3 and V is TRBV7-6; D gene unclear. Trimming shortened V by 2 bases and J by 1 base, and 7 bases separated the two germline ends. There are 14 residues in the CDR3. Germline CDR1 SGHVS, CDR2 FNYEAQ. CDR3 protein: CASSLSTGTDTQYF. The DNA for the CDR3 is TGTGCCAGCAGCTTATCTACAGGCACAGATACGCAGTATTTT.

The CDR3 nucleotides read TGCAGTGCTAGGACTAGCGGGAGGGGTGAGACCCAGTACTTC. Translation gives CSARTSGRGETQYF. V usage is TRBV20-1 and J usage is TRBJ2-5; TRBD2 matches 14 bases. J gave up 5 bases and V 3 bases, and 2 bases lay outside the gene matches. The CDR3 totals 14 residues. Per the germline V gene, CDR1 is DFQATT and CDR2 is SNEGSKA (reference sequence).

This clonotype was seen at least ten times. This rearrangement joins TRBV5-1 to TRBJ2-2; unclear D gene. V dropped 1 base and J dropped 6 bases, with 10 bases sitting between them. The germline V gene encodes CDR1 SGHRS and CDR2 YFSETQ. The CDR3 is 14 amino acids. CDR3: CASSLLQVSGELFF. The CDR3 DNA sequence: TGCGCCAGCAGCTTGCTGCAGGTCTCCGGGGAGCTGTTTTTT.

This clonotype was detected only a few times. The rearrangement links TRBV2 to TRBJ2-5, with no clear D. This CDR3 has 12 residues. V lost 4 bases and J lost 6, with 9 bases in between. Germline values: CDR1 SNHLY, CDR2 FYNNEI. CDR3 in DNA: TGTGCCAGCAGTGGATTTGGGAAGACCCAGTACTTC. This encodes CASSGFGKTQYF.

There are many counts of this clonotype. The chain recombines TRBV20-1 with TRBJ2-7, with D perhaps being TRBD1 or TRBD2 (5 bases each). CDR1 is DFQATT and CDR2 is SNEGSKA in the germline V gene (reference sequence). The CDR3 length is 14 residues. V lost 6 bases and J lost 5, with 20 bases in between. CDR3 in amino acids: CSAPSQGSRNEQYF. CDR3 in DNA: TGCAGTGCCCCTAGCCAGGGCTCTAGAAACGAGCAGTACTTC.

V is TRBV10-3 and J is TRBJ1-1, with 9 bases identical to TRBD1. Germline lookup yields CDR1 ENHRY and CDR2 SYGVKD. V dropped 7 bases and J dropped 4; count of bases not matched to a gene: 10. The CDR3 consists of 15 residues. CDR3 residues: CAIKPDRGRGTEAFF. The CDR3 DNA reads as TGTGCCATCAAACCCGACAGGGGGAGGGGCACTGAAGCTTTCTTT.

Remarks on this clonotype: The germline gene is not matched at one end of the junction; a read error may be the cause. The chain links TRBV19 to TRBJ2-3, with 8 bases matching TRBD2. This CDR3 comprises 16 residues. CDR1 LNHDA and CDR2 SQIVND come from the germline V gene (reference sequence). CDR3 in amino acids: CAGRVSAGGVPDTQYF. CDR3 bases: TGTGCCGGTAGGGTTAGCGCGGGAGGAGTCCCAGATACGCAGTATTTT.

A note on this clonotype: One base away lies a much larger clone, so this may be a sequencing read error. The CDR3 end shows no conserved phenylalanine or tryptophan, and so a read error is likely. V usage is TRBV27 and J usage is TRBJ1-5, with D possibly matching TRBD1 (5 bases). This CDR3 has 17 amino acids. The germline gives CDR1 MNHEY, CDR2 SMNVEV (reference sequence). V was cut by 0 bases and J by 1 base, with 13 bases left in between. The CDR3 DNA follows: TGTGCCAGCAGTTTATCGGGGGGGACGGTCAGCAATCAGCCCCAGCATATT. Protein: CASSLSGGTVSNQPQHI.

The DNA for the CDR3 is TGTGCCACCACTGATCAGCCCCAGCATTTT. This codes for CATTDQPQHF. The rearrangement joins TRBV15 to TRBJ1-5; D gene uncertain. The CDR3 has 10 amino acids. V lost 7 bases and J 5 bases, leaving 3 bases between the germline ends. Looked up from germline, CDR1 is LNHNV and CDR2 is YYDKDF (reference sequence).